This T cell receptor (beta chain) stems from a study of patients and donors after allogeneic stem cell transplantation. TCRdb independently ran MiXCR on the RT-PCR reads; one entry per CDR3 protein. The sample carries approximately 160,000 distinct CDR3 sequences, 24% recorded once. This clonotype was seen a few times. The trim removed 5 bases at V and 6 bases at J, leaving 8 bases unmatched. This CDR3 comprises 14 residues. Sample: blood, either unsorted or a sorted T cell fraction (not recorded which). V and J are TRBV12-3 or TRBV12-4 and TRBJ1-1; 8 bases map to TRBD1. The clonotype comes from a human donor who was either an allogeneic HSCT recipient or a stem cell or donor lymphocyte infusion donor (not recorded which). It is not recorded whose cells these are; they may come from a transplant donor. Here the CDR3 reads CASSPGQGGAEAFF. For the CDR3, the DNA is TGTGCCAGCAGTCCCGGACAGGGAGGGGCTGAAGCTTTCTTT.